Described below is a single T cell receptor beta chain sequence and its context. Its cognate antigen is unknown. The data originate from a study of cytomegalovirus exposure and HLA in healthy donors. Across the whole study: Of the donors genotyped, several hundred in all, 75% to 85% fell in the Caucasian-associated ancestry cluster. Overall study results and limits: Immune exposure was documented only through CMV serostatus. Analysis performed later found more than 15,000 TCR beta sequences associated with HLA alleles at 0.05 false discovery rate.

Primers: 60 Vbeta forward and 13 Jbeta reverse. TCRdb's table, derived via immunoSEQ multiplex PCR, lists solely in-frame clones and lacks some. The data contain over 200,000 clones, 82% of them singletons. Germline CDR1 and CDR2: SGHTA and FQGNSA. Trimming took 4 bases from V and 4 from J; bases not matched to a gene: 14. The CDR3 runs 17 residues. What was sequenced was PBMCs. The chain carries TRBV7-2 and TRBJ2-5, with TRBD1 matching over 8 bases. This TCR was sampled from a man aged 40-55 years in good health and CMV-seropositive. The CDR3 sequence is CASSYKTGANTGETQYF. CDR3 sequence (DNA): TGTGCCAGCAGCTACAAGACAGGGGCCAACACGGGAGAGACCCAGTACTTC.